These 19 T cell receptor beta chains were all obtained from the same sample, sequenced in a study of beta chain features in type 1 diabetes. The authors reverse transcribed all of the isolated RNA, so sequencing captured expressed TCRB transcripts. Method: immunoSEQ multiplex PCR; TCRdb's copy keeps in-frame clones and lacks some. This table has roughly 310,000 clones, 9.5% to 12% appearing once. The sample was naive CD4+ T cells from blood. The source is a woman under 40 in good health.

A few counts support this clone. This CDR3 reads CARAEGRGGYTF. The CDR3 DNA is TGTGCCCGCGCCGAGGGGAGGGGTGGCTACACCTTC. The chain is built from TRBV30 and TRBJ1-2; weak D call: TRBD1 (5 bases). CDR3 length equals 12 residues. Trimming shortened V by 8 bases and J by 7 bases, and 17 bases separated the two germline ends. Germline assignment: CDR1 GTSNPN and CDR2 SVGIG (reference sequence).

DNA for the CDR3: TGTGCCAGCGGTGACCCGACAAGGGACAAAATGAACACTGAAGCTTTCTTT. It specifies CASGDPTRDKMNTEAFF. V is TRBV28 and J is TRBJ1-1, with D possibly being TRBD1 (6 bases). V was pared by 8 bases and J by 0 bases, with 22 bases between. Germline V gene sequence: CDR1 MDHEN, CDR2 SYDVKM. This CDR3 is 17 amino acids long.

This clone has a handful of counts. The genes are TRBV5-1 and TRBJ2-2; D ambiguous. V lost 0 bases and J 5 bases, leaving 11 bases between the germline ends. In germline, CDR1 is SGHRS, CDR2 YFSETQ. The CDR3 runs to 15 residues. CDR3 nucleotide sequence: TGCGCCAGCAGCTTGGGTACAAGTGATACCGGGGAGCTGTTTTTT. The encoded protein is CASSLGTSDTGELFF. Combining the CDR3 with reference TRBV5-1 and TRBJ2-2 gives the whole variable domain KAGVTQTPRYLIKTRGQQVTLSCSPISGHRSVSWYQQTPGQGLQFLFEYFSETQRNKGNFPGRFSGRQFSNSRSEMNVSTLELGDSALYLCASSLGTSDTGELFFGEGSRLTVL.

This clone appeared a few times. The chain combines TRBV7-2 with TRBJ2-1, with 8 bases matching TRBD2. Germline V CDR1 and CDR2: SGHTA, FQGNSA. This CDR3 spans 15 amino acids. The ends lost 5 bases at V and 6 bases at J; junction bases unmatched: 9. This chain's CDR3 is CASSGSGLGANEQFF. For the CDR3, the DNA is TGTGCCAGCAGCGGCTCGGGACTAGGGGCCAATGAGCAGTTCTTC.

This chain joins TRBV9 and TRBJ1-1; TRBD1 aligns across 7 bases. The V gene end was trimmed by 3 bases and the J gene end by 1 base; junction bases not matched to a gene: 6. The CDR3 is 15 amino acids. The germline V gene has CDR1 SGDLS and CDR2 YYNGEE. The CDR3 DNA follows: TGTGCCAGCAGCGCCCAGGGGACAGAGAACACTGAAGCTTTCTTT. The encoded protein is CASSAQGTENTEAFF.

V gene TRBV7-3 combines with J gene TRBJ2-1; a weak D match, TRBD2 (7 bases). The germline V and J ends were trimmed by 5 bases and 9 bases, with 23 bases remaining between them. The CDR3 is 16 residues long. Per germline, CDR1 SGHTA and CDR2 FQGTGA. CDR3 DNA sequence: TGTGCCAGCAGCGTCCGTGGGGGGGCTAGCGGCGTTGAGCAGTTCTTC. Its protein product is CASSVRGGASGVEQFF.

This clone turned up a few times. This chain uses TRBV30 with TRBJ1-4; possible D gene TRBD1, 6 bases. Deletions cut 3 bases from V and 7 bases from J, with 18 bases between. The V gene's germline CDR1 is GTSNPN and CDR2 SVGIG (reference sequence). The CDR3 is made up of 15 amino acids. CDR3 bases: TGTGCCTGGAGCGCCTTACAGGGCCATTCTGAAAAACTGTTTTTT. This sequence encodes CAWSALQGHSEKLFF.

The chain uses TRBV6-6 and TRBJ2-5; D perhaps matches TRBD1 (5 bases). CDR3 length: 14 residues. From germline, CDR1 is MNHNY and CDR2 SVGAGI (reference sequence). V shed 8 bases and J shed 5 bases, with 18 bases lying between them. As DNA, the CDR3 is TGTGCCAGCGGTGGCAGGGTAAATGGGGAGACCCAGTACTTC. It specifies CASGGRVNGETQYF.

The V gene is TRBV2, the J gene TRBJ2-5, with 14 bases matching TRBD2. Per germline, CDR1 SNHLY and CDR2 FYNNEI. Germline trimming cut 4 bases from V and 5 bases from J; bases unmatched to any gene: 3. The length of the CDR3 is 15 residues. The CDR3: CASSARLAGGETQYF. CDR3 nucleotide sequence: TGTGCCAGCAGTGCCAGACTAGCGGGAGGGGAGACCCAGTACTTC. Full variable domain (remainder filled in from reference TRBV2 and TRBJ2-5): EPEVTQTPSHQVTQMGQEVILRCVPISNHLYFYWYRQILGQKVEFLVSFYNNEISEKSEIFDDQFSVERPDGSNFTLKIRSTKLEDSAMYFCASSARLAGGETQYFGPGTRLLVL.

The J gene is TRBJ2-4, the V gene TRBV6-5, with D perhaps matching TRBD2 (6 bases). The CDR3 consists of 14 residues. Per the germline V gene, CDR1 is MNHEY and CDR2 is SVGAGI. V was shortened by 0 bases and J by 11 bases, with 14 bases between the two germline ends. The CDR3 is CASSYSGLSGVQYF. CDR3 nucleotides: TGTGCCAGCAGTTACTCGGGTTTATCGGGGGTTCAGTACTTC.

V usage is TRBV5-1 and J usage is TRBJ2-7, with TRBD2 as a possible D gene (6 bases). Germline V lookup: CDR1 SGHRS, CDR2 YFSETQ. The CDR3 contains 13 residues. V gave up 5 bases and J gave up 4 bases, with 13 bases separating them. CDR3 in DNA: TGCGCCAGCAGTGGCGGGACCCTTTACGAGCAGTACTTC. Translated, it gives CASSGGTLYEQYF.

This clone was detected a few times. The chain joins TRBV4-2 to TRBJ2-7; 7 positions agree with TRBD1. The J segment lost 3 bases and the V segment lost 4 bases, leaving 9 bases of the junction unmatched. The CDR3 loop spans 15 amino acids. Germline lookup yields CDR1 LGHNA and CDR2 YNFKEQ. The CDR3 DNA reads as TGTGCCAGCAGCCCGTCATCGACAGGGTACTACGAGCAGTACTTC. This codes for CASSPSSTGYYEQYF.

A few counts support this clone. The chain uses TRBV7-9 and TRBJ1-4, with D possibly being TRBD1 (5 bases). Germline CDR1 reads SEHNR; CDR2 reads FQNEAQ (reference sequence). The CDR3 is 15 residues long. V lost 4 bases and J 3 bases, leaving 12 bases between the germline ends. CDR3 residues: CASSSTRVPNEKLFF. The CDR3 bases are TGTGCCAGCAGCTCAACCAGGGTTCCTAATGAAAAACTGTTTTTT.

This clone was counted between two and nine times. V gene TRBV14 combines with J gene TRBJ2-1; D gene ambiguous. The CDR3 covers 11 residues. The V end was cut by 3 bases, the J end by 11 bases, with 8 bases between. The germline gives CDR1 SGHDN, CDR2 FVKESK. CDR3 nucleotide sequence: TGTGCCAGCAGCCACACAGATAAGCAGTTCTTC. Its translation: CASSHTDKQFF. Variable domain in full (rest from reference TRBV14 and TRBJ2-1): EAGVTQFPSHSVIEKGQTVTLRCDPISGHDNLYWYRRVMGKEIKFLLHFVKESKQDESGMPNNRFLAERTGGTYSTLKVQPAELEDSGVYFCASSHTDKQFFGPGTRLTVL.

The chain joins TRBV7-3 to TRBJ2-2, with 7 bases aligning to TRBD2. Trimming cost V 5 bases and J 1 base; bases outside gene matches: 7. The CDR3 runs to 16 residues. Germline-derived CDR1 and CDR2 are SGHTA and FQGTGA. The DNA of the CDR3 is TGTGCCAGCAGCCGCACCGGGACTAAGAACACCGGGGAGCTGTTTTTT. Protein product: CASSRTGTKNTGELFF.

This rearrangement joins TRBV29-1 to TRBJ2-1, with TRBD2 matching 10 bases. The germline V gene has CDR1 SQVTM and CDR2 ANQGSEA. The V gene end was trimmed by 1 base and the J gene end by 3 bases; junction bases not matched to a gene: 0. This CDR3 spans 14 amino acids. The CDR3 spells CSVEASGGYNEQFF. CDR3 coding DNA: TGCAGCGTTGAAGCTAGCGGGGGCTACAATGAGCAGTTCTTC.

The V and J genes are TRBV5-1 and TRBJ2-2, with a weak D call TRBD1 (6 bases). V lost 8 bases and J 0 bases, leaving 14 bases between the germline ends. The CDR3 spans 15 residues. The germline CDR1 and CDR2 sequences are SGHRS and YFSETQ. CDR3 nucleotide sequence: TGCGCCAGTACCTCGGGACACACGAACACCGGGGAGCTGTTTTTT. Protein product: CASTSGHTNTGELFF.

J is TRBJ2-1 and V is TRBV2, with D tentatively TRBD2 (6 bases). The CDR3 contains 14 residues. The ends were cut back, 11 bases at V and 3 bases at J, with 17 bases in the middle. Germline V gene lookup returns CDR1 SNHLY and CDR2 FYNNEI. The CDR3 protein is CAGTKGTFYNEQFF. In nucleotides, the CDR3 is TGTGCCGGTACTAAGGGGACTTTCTACAATGAGCAGTTCTTC. Combining the CDR3 with reference TRBV2 and TRBJ2-1 gives the whole variable domain EPEVTQTPSHQVTQMGQEVILRCVPISNHLYFYWYRQILGQKVEFLVSFYNNEISEKSEIFDDQFSVERPDGSNFTLKIRSTKLEDSAMYFCAGTKGTFYNEQFFGPGTRLTVL.

The chain couples TRBV29-1 to TRBJ2-5; no clear D. V lost 6 bases and J lost 1, with 9 bases in between. The CDR3 is made up of 12 amino acids. Germline-derived CDR1 and CDR2 are SQVTM and ANQGSEA. For the CDR3, the DNA is TGCAGCGTATCCAGGTCCCAAGAGACCCAGTACTTC. Translation: CSVSRSQETQYF.